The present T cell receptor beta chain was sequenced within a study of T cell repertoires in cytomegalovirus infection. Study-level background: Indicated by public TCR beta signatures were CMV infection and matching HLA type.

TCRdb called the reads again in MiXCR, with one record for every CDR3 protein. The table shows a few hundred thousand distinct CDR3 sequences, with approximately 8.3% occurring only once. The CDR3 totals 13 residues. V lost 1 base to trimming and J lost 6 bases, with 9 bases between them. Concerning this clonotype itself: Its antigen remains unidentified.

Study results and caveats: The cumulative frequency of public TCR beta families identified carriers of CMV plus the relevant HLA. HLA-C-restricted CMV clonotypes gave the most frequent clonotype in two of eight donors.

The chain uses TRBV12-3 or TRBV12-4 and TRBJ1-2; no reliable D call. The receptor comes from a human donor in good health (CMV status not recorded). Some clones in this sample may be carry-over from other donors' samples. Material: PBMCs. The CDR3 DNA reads TGTGCCAGCAGTTTAGGCCCGTATGATGGCTACACCTTC. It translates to CASSLGPYDGYTF.